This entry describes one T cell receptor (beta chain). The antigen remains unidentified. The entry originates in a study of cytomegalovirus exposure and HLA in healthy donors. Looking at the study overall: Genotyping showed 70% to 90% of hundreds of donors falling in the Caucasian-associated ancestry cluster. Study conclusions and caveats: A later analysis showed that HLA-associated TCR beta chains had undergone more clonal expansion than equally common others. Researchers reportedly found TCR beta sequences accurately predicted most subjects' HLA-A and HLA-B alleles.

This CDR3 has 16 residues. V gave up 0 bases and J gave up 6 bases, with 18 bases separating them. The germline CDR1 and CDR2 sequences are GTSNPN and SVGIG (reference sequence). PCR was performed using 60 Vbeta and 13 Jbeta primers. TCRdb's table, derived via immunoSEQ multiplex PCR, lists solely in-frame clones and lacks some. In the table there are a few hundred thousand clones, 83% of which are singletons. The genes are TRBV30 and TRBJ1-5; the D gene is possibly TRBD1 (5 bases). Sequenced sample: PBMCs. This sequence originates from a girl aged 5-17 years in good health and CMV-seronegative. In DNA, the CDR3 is TGTGCCTGGAGTGTGGGTTGGGGGGGTACGGGTCAGCCCCAGCATTTT. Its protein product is CAWSVGWGGTGQPQHF.